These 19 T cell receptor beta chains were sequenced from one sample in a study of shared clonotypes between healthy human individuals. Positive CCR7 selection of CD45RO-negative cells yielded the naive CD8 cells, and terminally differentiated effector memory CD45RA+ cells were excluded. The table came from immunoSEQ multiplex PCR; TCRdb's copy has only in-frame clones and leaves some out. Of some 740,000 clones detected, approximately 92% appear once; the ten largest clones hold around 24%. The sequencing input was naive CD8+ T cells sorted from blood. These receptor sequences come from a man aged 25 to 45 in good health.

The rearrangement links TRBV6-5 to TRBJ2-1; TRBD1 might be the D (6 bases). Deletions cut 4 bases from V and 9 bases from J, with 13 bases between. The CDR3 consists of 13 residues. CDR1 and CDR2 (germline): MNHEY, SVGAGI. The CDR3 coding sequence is TGTGCCAGCAGTTCTGGACCAGGGGTTGAGCAGTTCTTC. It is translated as CASSSGPGVEQFF.

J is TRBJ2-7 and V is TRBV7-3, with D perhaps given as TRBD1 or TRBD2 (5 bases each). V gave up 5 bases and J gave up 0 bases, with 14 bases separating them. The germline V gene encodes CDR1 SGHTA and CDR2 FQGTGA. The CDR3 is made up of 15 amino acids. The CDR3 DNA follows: TGTGCCAGCAGCCCGGATGGGGGTAACTCCTACGAGCAGTACTTC. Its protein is CASSPDGGNSYEQYF. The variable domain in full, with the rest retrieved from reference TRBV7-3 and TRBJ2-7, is GAGVSQTPSNKVTEKGKYVELRCDPISGHTALYWYRQSLGQGPEFLIYFQGTGAADDSGLPNDRFFAVRPEGSVSTLKIQRTERGDSAVYLCASSPDGGNSYEQYFGPGTRLTVT.

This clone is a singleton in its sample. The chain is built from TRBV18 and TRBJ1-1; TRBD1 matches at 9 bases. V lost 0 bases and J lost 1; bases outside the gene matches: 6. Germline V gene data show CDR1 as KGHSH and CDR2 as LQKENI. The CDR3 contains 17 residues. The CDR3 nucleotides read TGTGCCAGCTCACCACCGTTACAGGGGGCAACGAACACTGAAGCTTTCTTT. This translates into CASSPPLQGATNTEAFF.

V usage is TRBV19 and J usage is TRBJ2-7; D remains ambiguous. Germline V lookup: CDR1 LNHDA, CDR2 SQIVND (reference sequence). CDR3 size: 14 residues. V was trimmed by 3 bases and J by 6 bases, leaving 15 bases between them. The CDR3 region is CASSIRIGLREQYF. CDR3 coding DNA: TGTGCCAGTAGTATCCGCATCGGTCTTCGCGAGCAGTACTTC.

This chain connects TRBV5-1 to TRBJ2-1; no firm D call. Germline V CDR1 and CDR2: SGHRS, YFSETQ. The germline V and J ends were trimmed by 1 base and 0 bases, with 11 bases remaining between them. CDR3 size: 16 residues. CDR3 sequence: CASSLTLGSSYNEQFF. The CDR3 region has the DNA TGCGCCAGCAGCTTGACTCTGGGCAGCTCCTACAATGAGCAGTTCTTC.

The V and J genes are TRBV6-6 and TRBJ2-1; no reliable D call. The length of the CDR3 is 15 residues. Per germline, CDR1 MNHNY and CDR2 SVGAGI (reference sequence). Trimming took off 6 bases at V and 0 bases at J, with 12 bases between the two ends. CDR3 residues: CASSLSISSYNEQFF. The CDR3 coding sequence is TGTGCCAGCAGCCTCTCCATAAGCTCCTACAATGAGCAGTTCTTC.

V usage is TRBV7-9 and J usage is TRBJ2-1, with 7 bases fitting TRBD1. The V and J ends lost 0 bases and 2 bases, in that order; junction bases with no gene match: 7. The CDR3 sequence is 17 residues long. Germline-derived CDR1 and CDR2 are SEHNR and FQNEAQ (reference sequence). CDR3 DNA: TGTGCCAGCAGCTTAGCCTGGACAGGAAGCCCCTACAATGAGCAGTTCTTC. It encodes CASSLAWTGSPYNEQFF.

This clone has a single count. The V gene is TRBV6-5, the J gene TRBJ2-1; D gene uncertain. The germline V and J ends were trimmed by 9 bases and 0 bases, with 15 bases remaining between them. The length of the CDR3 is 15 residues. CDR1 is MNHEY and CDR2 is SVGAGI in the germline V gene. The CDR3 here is CASWSHSYSYNEQFF. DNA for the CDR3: TGTGCCAGTTGGTCTCACAGTTACTCCTACAATGAGCAGTTCTTC.

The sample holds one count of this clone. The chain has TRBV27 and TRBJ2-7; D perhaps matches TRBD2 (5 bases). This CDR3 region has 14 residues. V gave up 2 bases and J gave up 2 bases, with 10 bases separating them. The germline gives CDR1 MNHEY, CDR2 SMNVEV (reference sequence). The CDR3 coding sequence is TGTGCCAGCAGTTTAGCGAGAGGGCCCTACGAGCAGTACTTC. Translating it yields CASSLARGPYEQYF.

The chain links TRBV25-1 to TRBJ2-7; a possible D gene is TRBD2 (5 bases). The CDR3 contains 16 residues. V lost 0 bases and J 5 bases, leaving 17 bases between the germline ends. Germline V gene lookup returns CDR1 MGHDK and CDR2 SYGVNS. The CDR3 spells CASSEYGGLKFDEQYF. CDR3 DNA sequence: TGTGCCAGCAGTGAATATGGAGGCCTCAAGTTCGACGAGCAGTACTTC.

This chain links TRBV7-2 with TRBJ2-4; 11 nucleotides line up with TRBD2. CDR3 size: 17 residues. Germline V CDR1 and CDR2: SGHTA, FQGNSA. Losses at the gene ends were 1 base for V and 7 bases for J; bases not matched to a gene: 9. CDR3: CASSLGRASGRLNIQYF. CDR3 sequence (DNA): TGTGCCAGCAGCTTAGGGCGGGCTAGCGGGAGGTTGAACATTCAGTACTTC.

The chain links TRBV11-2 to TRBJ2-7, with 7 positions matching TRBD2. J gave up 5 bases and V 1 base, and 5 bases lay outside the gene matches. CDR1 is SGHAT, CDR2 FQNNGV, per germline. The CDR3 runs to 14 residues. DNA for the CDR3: TGTGCCAGCAGCTTAGCGACGGGAGGAGACGAGCAGTACTTC. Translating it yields CASSLATGGDEQYF.

CDR3 region: CASSGTLAGGPYNEQFF. The CDR3 nucleotides are TGTGCCAGCAGCGGGACTTTAGCGGGAGGTCCCTACAATGAGCAGTTCTTC. The rearrangement links TRBV9 to TRBJ2-1; 10 nucleotides align to TRBD2. The CDR3 sequence is 17 residues long. The V gene's germline CDR1 is SGDLS and CDR2 YYNGEE. The V segment lost 3 bases and the J segment 2 bases; nucleotides outside the gene matches: 8. Variable domain in full (rest from reference TRBV9 and TRBJ2-1): DSGVTQTPKHLITATGQRVTLRCSPRSGDLSVYWYQQSLDQGLQFLIQYYNGEERAKGNILERFSAQQFPDLHSELNLSSLELGDSALYFCASSGTLAGGPYNEQFFGPGTRLTVL.

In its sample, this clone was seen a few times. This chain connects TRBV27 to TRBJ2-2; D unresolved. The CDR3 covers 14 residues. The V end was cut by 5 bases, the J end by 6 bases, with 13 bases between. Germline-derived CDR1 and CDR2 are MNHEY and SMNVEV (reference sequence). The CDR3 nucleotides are TGTGCCAGCAGTCCGATGGACCCGTCCGGGGAGCTGTTTTTT. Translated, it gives CASSPMDPSGELFF.

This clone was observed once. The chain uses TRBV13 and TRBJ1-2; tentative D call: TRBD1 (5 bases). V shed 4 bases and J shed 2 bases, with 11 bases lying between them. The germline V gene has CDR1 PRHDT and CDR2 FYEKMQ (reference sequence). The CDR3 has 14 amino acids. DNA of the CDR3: TGTGCCAGCAGCTCATTCGGGGGGAACTATGGCTACACCTTC. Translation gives CASSSFGGNYGYTF.

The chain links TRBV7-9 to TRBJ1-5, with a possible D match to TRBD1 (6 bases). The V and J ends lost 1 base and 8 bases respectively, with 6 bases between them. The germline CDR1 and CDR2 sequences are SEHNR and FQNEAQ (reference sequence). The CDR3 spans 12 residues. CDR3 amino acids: CASSLEGEPQHF. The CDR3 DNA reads TGTGCCAGCAGCTTAGAGGGGGAGCCCCAGCATTTT.

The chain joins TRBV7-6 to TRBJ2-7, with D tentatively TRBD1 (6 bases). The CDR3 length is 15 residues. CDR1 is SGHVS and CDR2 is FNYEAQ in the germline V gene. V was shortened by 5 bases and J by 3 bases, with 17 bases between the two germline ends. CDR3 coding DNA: TGTGCCAGCAGCAGCTTGGACAGATCAAGCTACGAGCAGTACTTC. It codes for CASSSLDRSSYEQYF. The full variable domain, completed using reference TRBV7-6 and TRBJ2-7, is GAGVSQSPRYKVTKRGQDVALRCDPISGHVSLYWYRQALGQGPEFLTYFNYEAQQDKSGLPNDRFSAERPEGSISTLTIQRTEQRDSAMYRCASSSLDRSSYEQYFGPGTRLTVT.

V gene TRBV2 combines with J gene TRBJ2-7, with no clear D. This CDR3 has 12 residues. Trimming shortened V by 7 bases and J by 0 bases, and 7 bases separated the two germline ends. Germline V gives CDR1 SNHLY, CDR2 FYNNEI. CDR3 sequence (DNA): TGTGCCAGCACGGTAGTCTCCTACGAGCAGTACTTC. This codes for CASTVVSYEQYF.

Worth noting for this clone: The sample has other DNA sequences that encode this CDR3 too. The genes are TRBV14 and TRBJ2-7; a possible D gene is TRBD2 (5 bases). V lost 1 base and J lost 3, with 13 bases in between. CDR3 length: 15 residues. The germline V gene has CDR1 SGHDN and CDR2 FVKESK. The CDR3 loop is CASSQGAGTLYEQYF. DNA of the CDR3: TGTGCCAGCAGCCAAGGCGCGGGCACCCTCTACGAGCAGTACTTC.